Shown below are 26 T cell receptor beta chains from a single sample sequenced in a study of blood T cells in healthy people across ages. A second PCR of roughly 7 to 11 cycles used a sample-barcoded 5' primer and a J-beta primer mix. TCRdb reprocessed the 5' RACE reads with MiXCR, giving one entry per CDR3 protein. The sample includes roughly 640,000 distinct CDR3 sequences, roughly 30% of them seen just once. Sequenced input: blood. These receptors came from an elderly woman in good health.

The rearrangement links TRBV6-2 or TRBV6-3 to TRBJ2-1; 8 nucleotides match TRBD1. The junction had 7 bases not matched to a gene; V was cut back by 4 bases and J by 5 bases. Germline V gene data show CDR1 as MNHEY and CDR2 as SVGEGT. CDR3 size: 15 residues. CDR3 sequence (DNA): TGTGCCAGCAGTTGCTCAGGCAGGGGGCACAATGAGCAGTTCTTC. As protein: CASSCSGRGHNEQFF.

In this sample, this clonotype turned up many times. The chain couples TRBV6-5 to TRBJ2-3; 9 bases map to TRBD2. The germline V gene encodes CDR1 MNHEY and CDR2 SVGAGI. The length of the CDR3 is 20 residues. V was pared by 2 bases and J by 1 base, with 16 bases of the junction left unmatched. The CDR3 sequence is CASSYREIAGVLRRTDTQYF. The CDR3 DNA follows: TGTGCCAGCAGTTACCGAGAGATAGCGGGGGTATTAAGACGCACAGATACGCAGTATTTT.

At least ten counts were recorded for this clonotype. This chain joins TRBV6-5 and TRBJ2-1; 10 positions match TRBD1. The junction had 32 bases not matched to a gene; V was cut back by 2 bases and J by 7 bases. This CDR3 region has 24 residues. The germline gives CDR1 MNHEY, CDR2 SVGAGI. Here the CDR3 DNA reads TGTGCCAGCAGTTACCTCCTGTACCCCGGACAGGGGGGCGGCGGGGGGAGTACAGTGAATGAGCAGTTCTTC. Amino acid sequence: CASSYLLYPGQGGGGGSTVNEQFF.

The DNA of the CDR3 is TGCGCCAGCAGCTTGGCCCGTTCGCCGGGCTACGAGCAGTACTTC. It yields the protein CASSLARSPGYEQYF. The rearrangement joins TRBV5-1 to TRBJ2-7; D is unclear. The length of the CDR3 is 15 residues. The ends were cut back, 0 bases at V and 3 bases at J, with 13 bases in the middle. Germline CDR1 SGHRS, CDR2 YFSETQ.

Ten or more counts support this clonotype. The CDR3 region has the DNA TGTGCCAGCAGTCCACCTACGATAGGCAGCTCCTACGAGCAGTACTTC. It is translated as CASSPPTIGSSYEQYF. The V call is TRBV28, the J call TRBJ2-7; D is unclear. V lost 5 bases and J lost 0, with 17 bases in between. The germline V gene has CDR1 MDHEN and CDR2 SYDVKM. The CDR3 sequence is 16 residues long.

The chain combines TRBV3-1 with TRBJ2-3; 7 bases agree with TRBD2. The CDR3 covers 16 residues. J gave up 4 bases and V 4 bases, and 11 bases lay outside the gene matches. Looked up from germline, CDR1 is LGHDT and CDR2 is YNNKEL (reference sequence). This CDR3 is CASSRRWGGEADTQYF. Here the CDR3 DNA reads TGTGCCAGCAGCCGACGATGGGGGGGAGAGGCAGATACGCAGTATTTT.

This clonotype was seen only a few times. The rearrangement joins TRBV30 to TRBJ1-2; TRBD1 agrees at 9 bases. The trim removed 0 bases at V and 8 bases at J, leaving 4 bases unmatched. The CDR3 has 13 amino acids. The germline V gene has CDR1 GTSNPN and CDR2 SVGIG (reference sequence). The CDR3 coding sequence is TGTGCCTGGAGTGTTTGGGACAGGGACGGCTACACCTTC. Translated: CAWSVWDRDGYTF.

This clonotype was detected a few times. V and J are TRBV19 and TRBJ2-2, with TRBD1 identical over 7 bases. Per germline, CDR1 LNHDA and CDR2 SQIVND (reference sequence). Trimming at V came to 5 bases and at J to 4 bases, leaving 7 bases not matched to a gene. The CDR3 is 15 residues long. The CDR3 loop is CASSSRDRPTGELFF. CDR3 coding DNA: TGTGCCAGTAGTTCCCGGGACAGACCCACCGGGGAGCTGTTTTTT. The complete variable domain, with remaining parts taken from reference TRBV19 and TRBJ2-2, reads DGGITQSPKYLFRKEGQNVTLSCEQNLNHDAMYWYRQDPGQGLRLIYYSQIVNDFQKGDIAEGYSVSREKKESFPLTVTSAQKNPTAFYLCASSSRDRPTGELFFGEGSRLTVL.

This clonotype was seen repeatedly, ten times or more. V gene TRBV12-3 or TRBV12-4 combines with J gene TRBJ1-2, with TRBD1 matching 10 bases. With V trimmed by 6 bases and J by 6 bases, 4 bases remained unmatched. CDR3 length: 13 residues. CDR3 loop: CASSPDRGDGYTF. CDR3 DNA sequence: TGTGCCAGCAGCCCGGACAGGGGGGATGGCTACACCTTC.

The chain is built from TRBV4-3 and TRBJ1-1; D is undetermined. The V and J ends lost 2 bases and 0 bases respectively, with 7 bases between them. Germline V CDR1 and CDR2: LGHNA, YSLEER. CDR3 size: 14 residues. The CDR3 sequence is CASSQSRLNTEAFF. The CDR3, as DNA: TGCGCCAGCAGCCAATCACGATTGAACACTGAAGCTTTCTTT.

CDR3: CSAPIGQGASNEQYF. In DNA form, the CDR3 reads TGCAGTGCCCCTATTGGACAGGGGGCATCAAATGAGCAGTACTTC. This sequence joins TRBV20-1 and TRBJ2-5; 11 bases fit TRBD1. The V segment lost 6 bases and the J segment 11 bases; nucleotides outside the gene matches: 17. This CDR3 has 15 amino acids. CDR1 is DFQATT, CDR2 SNEGSKA, per germline (reference sequence).

This clonotype appeared a few times. This may stem from a read error, because a much larger clone lies one nucleotide away. The chain uses TRBV29-1 and TRBJ2-1; D gene unclear. The CDR3 spans 12 residues. Per germline, CDR1 SQVTM and CDR2 ANQGSEA. Trimming stripped 7 bases from V and 10 bases from J, with 17 bases between. The CDR3 region is CSGHMTRTEQFF. The DNA of the CDR3 is TGCAGCGGCCATATGACACGTACGGAGCAGTTCTTC.

This clonotype was observed a handful of times. This chain joins TRBV30 and TRBJ1-2, with D maybe TRBD1 (6 bases). The CDR3 spans 12 residues. V lost 0 bases and J 7 bases, leaving 9 bases between the germline ends. Germline assignment: CDR1 GTSNPN and CDR2 SVGIG (reference sequence). CDR3 protein: CAWSVGGRGYTF. The CDR3 DNA is TGTGCCTGGAGTGTAGGGGGTCGTGGCTACACCTTC.

This clonotype occurred many times. The V gene is TRBV6-2 or TRBV6-3, the J gene TRBJ2-5; TRBD2 agrees at 9 bases. The V and J ends lost 2 bases and 5 bases, in that order; junction bases with no gene match: 6. Per the germline V gene, CDR1 is MNHEY and CDR2 is SVGEGT. The CDR3 spans 15 residues. The CDR3 loop is CASSYAAGGQETQYF. CDR3 DNA: TGTGCCAGCAGTTACGCCGCGGGGGGGCAGGAGACCCAGTACTTC.

This clonotype was recorded many times. A read error may explain this, as a much larger clone is one base away. The V and J genes are TRBV12-3 or TRBV12-4 and TRBJ2-1, with TRBD1 matching over 12 bases. TRBJ2-7 explains the end of the DNA better; the J call may be wrong. This CDR3 region has 19 residues. The CDR3 is CASSPGGTGGMSSYNEQYF. For the CDR3, the DNA is TGTGCCAGCAGTCCCGGTGGGACAGGGGGCATGTCGTCCTACAATGAGCAGTACTTC.

A few counts support this clonotype. The CDR3, as DNA: TGTGCCAGCAGTTACTCGTCTCAGGGGAGGACTGAAGCTTTCTTT. Its translation is CASSYSSQGRTEAFF. The chain carries TRBV6-2 or TRBV6-3 and TRBJ1-1; D may be TRBD1 (6 bases). Germline V gene sequence: CDR1 MNHEY, CDR2 SVGEGT. The V and J ends lost 0 bases and 5 bases respectively, with 13 bases between them. This CDR3 is built from 15 residues.

This clonotype was detected ten times or more. The chain carries TRBV15 and TRBJ2-1; TRBD1 matches at 7 bases. Unmatched junction bases numbered 15, after V lost 1 base and J lost 6 bases. The CDR3 runs to 18 residues. Per germline, CDR1 LNHNV and CDR2 YYDKDF (reference sequence). CDR3 region: CATSRGGVTGARTNEQFF. The CDR3 bases are TGTGCCACCAGCAGAGGAGGGGTTACAGGGGCTAGAACCAATGAGCAGTTCTTC.

This chain links TRBV6-1 with TRBJ2-1; tentative D call: TRBD2 (6 bases). In germline, CDR1 is MNHNS, CDR2 SASEGT. Deletions cut 10 bases from V and 5 bases from J, with 18 bases between. This CDR3 is 14 amino acids long. The DNA of the CDR3 is TGTGCCACCTTAGGGGCAGGGAGGCACAATGAGCAGTTCTTC. Translation: CATLGAGRHNEQFF.

About this clonotype itself: Relative to the germline gene, one junction end is altered; a read error may explain this. The genes are TRBV7-7 and TRBJ2-3, with 7 bases aligning to TRBD2. This CDR3 region has 15 residues. CDR1 is SSHAT, CDR2 FNYEAQ, per germline (reference sequence). In nucleotides, the CDR3 is TGTGCTAGCAGCTTGGGGACTACCTACACAGTTACGCAGTATTTT. It codes for CASSLGTTYTVTQYF.

This chain joins TRBV20-1 and TRBJ2-1; perhaps TRBD2 as D (7 bases). Germline V CDR1 and CDR2: DFQATT, SNEGSKA (reference sequence). Trimming removed 3 bases at V and 10 bases at J, with 13 bases between. This CDR3 is 12 amino acids long. The CDR3 reads CSARGGGYEQFF. CDR3 nucleotides: TGCAGTGCTAGGGGCGGGGGCTACGAGCAGTTCTTC.

As to this clonotype: Mismatch with germline at one junction end may stem from a read error. J is TRBJ1-2 and V is TRBV28; D might be TRBD1 (6 bases). Germline CDR1 reads MDHEN; CDR2 reads SYDVKM. This CDR3 spans 16 amino acids. The CDR3 DNA sequence: TGTACCAGCAGTTTCACCCCGAGACAGGCCCGGGAAGGCTACACCTTC. It translates to CTSSFTPRQAREGYTF.

This clonotype was counted a single time. The chain joins TRBV11-1 to TRBJ2-7; D possibly matches TRBD1 or TRBD2 (5 bases each). The J call may not be correct, given that the DNA end is closer to TRBJ2-5. CDR1 and CDR2 from the germline V gene are SGHAT and FQDESV (reference sequence). The CDR3 is 14 amino acids. The CDR3 reads CASSSRDPAETQYF. CDR3 DNA: TGTGCCAGCAGCTCCCGGGACCCAGCAGAGACCCAGTACTTC.

The table lists this clonotype with many counts. The chain links TRBV7-2 to TRBJ2-7; 9 nucleotides match TRBD2. The CDR3 contains 15 residues. Germline V gene sequence: CDR1 SGHTA, CDR2 FQGNSA. Trimming cost V 5 bases and J 1 base; bases outside gene matches: 6. DNA of the CDR3: TGTGCCAGCAGCATAGGAGCGGGGGGATCCTACGAGCAGTACTTC. This sequence encodes CASSIGAGGSYEQYF.

This clonotype appeared many times. The V gene is TRBV7-2, the J gene TRBJ1-2; D perhaps matches TRBD1 (5 bases). CDR3 length equals 14 residues. CDR1 and CDR2 from the germline V gene are SGHTA and FQGNSA. V shed 5 bases and J shed 5 bases, with 15 bases lying between them. The CDR3 DNA follows: TGTGCCAGCAGCCCTATTGGGGCAGTTTATGGCTACACCTTC. Translating it yields CASSPIGAVYGYTF.

This clonotype was counted at least ten times. The rearrangement links TRBV5-5 to TRBJ2-7; no firm D call. Between the trimmed V and J ends, which lost 4 bases and 0 bases, there was a span of 11 bases. CDR1 and CDR2 (germline): SGHKS, YYEKEE (reference sequence). This CDR3 comprises 14 residues. This CDR3 is CASSPATASYEQYF. CDR3 coding DNA: TGTGCCAGCAGCCCAGCGACGGCCTCCTACGAGCAGTACTTC.

To note about this clonotype: The junction and the germline gene differ at one end; a read error may be behind it. The chain uses TRBV20-1 and TRBJ2-1; 10 positions match TRBD2. CDR1 DFQATT and CDR2 SNEGSKA come from the germline V gene (reference sequence). The CDR3 length is 17 residues. The CDR3 DNA reads TGCAGTGCTCGCGGACTAGCGGTGAGGAGTTCCTGCAATGAGCAGTTCTTC. Translated, it gives CSARGLAVRSSCNEQFF.